A few counts support the clone carrying this T cell receptor beta chain. Its antigen is currently unknown. Purity above 95% was achieved in all sorted populations. The CDR3 covers 13 residues. V shed 1 base and J shed 4 bases, with 5 bases lying between them. The germline V gene has CDR1 SGHTA and CDR2 FQGNSA. The data are from a study of beta chain features in type 1 diabetes. Findings of the study overall: Insertions at VDJ junctions were less frequent in type 1 diabetes patients. These patients also deleted more nucleotides at the same junctions. Within patients, naive, central memory and Treg TCRB repertoires seemed more similar than within healthy donors. Shorter TCRB CDR3s, moderately but significantly so, were found in Type 1 diabetes patients in all four CD4+ subsets.

Expressed TCRB transcripts were sequenced after all isolated RNA was converted to cDNA. Only in-frame clones appear in the TCRdb table, and some are missing; sequencing was by immunoSEQ multiplex PCR. The sample comprises roughly 400,000 clones, around 9.6% of which are singletons, and approximately 0.6% rests with the top ten. The chain joins TRBV7-2 to TRBJ1-3, with D hard to call. Sequencing input: central memory CD4+ T cells from blood. This receptor was taken from a man aged 30 to 39 with type 1 diabetes. The CDR3 region has the DNA TGTGCCAGCAGCTTAGAGACAGGAAACACCATATATTTT. It yields the protein CASSLETGNTIYF.